Below are 7 T cell receptor beta chains sequenced from a single sample in a study of T cell repertoires in cytomegalovirus infection. Each CDR3 protein gets one entry after TCRdb re-called the reads with MiXCR. The sample has hundreds of thousands of distinct CDR3 sequences; less than 25% are singletons. Material for sequencing was CD8+ T cells from PBMCs. The receptors were sampled from a human donor in good health (CMV status not recorded). Some clones in this sample may be carry-over from other donors' samples.

The rearrangement joins TRBV7-9 to TRBJ1-2; 9 bases agree with TRBD1. From germline, CDR1 is SEHNR and CDR2 FQNEAQ (reference sequence). CDR3 length equals 16 residues. Trimming took 0 bases from V and 4 from J; bases not matched to a gene: 6. In nucleotides, the CDR3 is TGTGCCAGCAGCTTAGCCGGGACAGGGATCTTCTATGGCTACACCTTC. The encoded protein is CASSLAGTGIFYGYTF.

There are a few counts of this clonotype. At one boundary the junction diverges from the germline segment, which might be a read error. The CDR3 DNA sequence: TGTGCCACCCAACGTAGGGGGGTGAATTTT. Its translation: CATQRRGVNF. This chain uses TRBV28 with TRBJ1-5, with D maybe TRBD1 (6 bases). Germline-derived CDR1 and CDR2 are MDHEN and SYDVKM. The CDR3 runs to 10 residues.

In this sample, this clonotype turned up many times. The V call is TRBV2, the J call TRBJ2-5, with 10 bases aligning to TRBD2. Germline trimming cut 4 bases from V and 0 bases from J; bases unmatched to any gene: 2. Germline-derived CDR1 and CDR2 are SNHLY and FYNNEI. The CDR3 consists of 15 residues. The CDR3 loop is CASSATSGYQETQYF. For the CDR3, the DNA is TGTGCCAGCAGTGCGACTAGCGGGTACCAAGAGACCCAGTACTTC.

This clonotype has ten or more counts. CDR3 region: CASSMYNEQFF. In DNA form, the CDR3 reads TGTGCCAGCAGTATGTACAATGAGCAGTTCTTC. This chain links TRBV27 with TRBJ2-1; D is uncertain. The CDR3 has 11 amino acids. Trimming cost V 5 bases and J 4 bases, with 3 bases left between them. Germline loops: CDR1 MNHEY, CDR2 SMNVEV (reference sequence).

There are a few counts of this clonotype. The chain joins TRBV29-1 to TRBJ1-2; tentatively, D is TRBD1 (6 bases). Trimming stripped 5 bases from V and 1 base from J, with 17 bases between. In germline, CDR1 is SQVTM, CDR2 ANQGSEA. CDR3 length: 15 amino acids. The DNA for the CDR3 is TGCAGCGTTCGGACAGACGGTCAACATAACTATGGCTACACCTTC. It specifies CSVRTDGQHNYGYTF.

The chain carries TRBV28 and TRBJ2-3, with D perhaps assigned TRBD1 or TRBD2 (6 bases each). Between the trimmed V and J ends, which lost 3 bases and 5 bases, there was a span of 12 bases. CDR1 and CDR2 from the germline V gene are MDHEN and SYDVKM. The CDR3 has 14 residues. CDR3 loop: CASSFEGGGDTQYF. The CDR3 DNA is TGTGCCAGCAGTTTTGAGGGGGGTGGAGATACGCAGTATTTT.

This chain connects TRBV29-1 to TRBJ1-1; the match to TRBD1 covers 9 bases. Trimming at V came to 6 bases and at J to 1 base, leaving 6 bases not matched to a gene. Germline V CDR1 and CDR2: SQVTM, ANQGSEA. This CDR3 is built from 14 residues. CDR3 protein: CSVRRGQGNTEAFF. As DNA, the CDR3 is TGCAGCGTCCGAAGGGGACAGGGGAACACTGAAGCTTTCTTT.